The 17 T cell receptor beta chains given below trace back to one sample, sequenced in a study of blood T cell repertoires in COVID-19. The method was immunoSEQ multiplex PCR; TCRdb's version includes in-frame clones alone and lacks a portion of them. Here the sample spans about 130,000 clones, about 85% being singletons. The sample consisted of peripheral blood. Receptors were obtained from a woman aged 80 or over with acute or convalescent COVID-19.

The CDR3 nucleotides read TGTGCCAGCAGTCTCCGTGGACTTTACAATGAGCAGTTCTTC. Translated: CASSLRGLYNEQFF. The V call is TRBV6-5, the J call TRBJ2-1; tentative D call: TRBD2 (5 bases). V shed 5 bases and J shed 4 bases, with 12 bases lying between them. Germline loops: CDR1 MNHEY, CDR2 SVGAGI. The CDR3 contains 14 residues.

This clone appeared once. V is TRBV11-2 and J is TRBJ2-1, with 9 bases aligning to TRBD1. The CDR3 covers 15 residues. The V gene end was trimmed by 3 bases and the J gene end by 4 bases; junction bases not matched to a gene: 4. Per the germline V gene, CDR1 is SGHAT and CDR2 is FQNNGV. In nucleotides, the CDR3 is TGTGCCAGCAGCTTCGACAGGGGGTATTACAATGAGCAGTTCTTC. This gives the protein CASSFDRGYYNEQFF.

The sample holds a few counts of this clone. The chain employs TRBV15 and TRBJ1-1, with D possibly TRBD1 on 6 matching bases. The germline CDR1 and CDR2 sequences are LNHNV and YYDKDF (reference sequence). The CDR3 runs 18 residues. The V and J ends lost 1 base and 0 bases respectively, with 18 bases between them. The CDR3 DNA reads TGTGCCACCAGCAGAGGGGAAGGGGGGGTAGCCATGAACACTGAAGCTTTCTTT. It translates to CATSRGEGGVAMNTEAFF.

The CDR3 is CANKDGGVPQETQYF. The CDR3 bases are TGTGCCAACAAAGACGGGGGAGTCCCCCAAGAGACCCAGTACTTC. The genes are TRBV2 and TRBJ2-5, with D possibly being TRBD2 (6 bases). Trimming cost V 10 bases and J 1 base, with 19 bases left between them. CDR1 is SNHLY, CDR2 FYNNEI, per germline. The CDR3 is made up of 15 amino acids.

The gene calls are TRBV19 and TRBJ1-4; 7 positions agree with TRBD1. The ends lost 1 base at V and 11 bases at J; junction bases unmatched: 4. From germline, CDR1 is LNHDA and CDR2 SQIVND (reference sequence). CDR3 length: 13 residues. CDR3 in DNA: TGTGCCAGTAGTATAGTTGACAGGGATAAACTGTTTTTT. This gives the protein CASSIVDRDKLFF.

The chain employs TRBV2 and TRBJ2-1, with 10 bases fitting TRBD2. The germline V gene encodes CDR1 SNHLY and CDR2 FYNNEI. Germline trimming cut 7 bases from V and 9 bases from J; bases unmatched to any gene: 6. The CDR3 extends over 13 amino acids. The CDR3 coding sequence is TGTGCCAGCAAAGCGGGGGGGTCGGGTGAGCAGTTCTTC. Its translation: CASKAGGSGEQFF.

This clone was counted once. This sequence joins TRBV19 and TRBJ1-5; 8 nucleotides match TRBD1. J lost 6 bases, V lost 6 bases, and 4 bases had no gene match. Germline V gene data show CDR1 as LNHDA and CDR2 as SQIVND (reference sequence). CDR3 length equals 13 residues. The CDR3 region is CASRDRGVQPQHF. CDR3 DNA: TGTGCCAGTAGAGACAGGGGAGTTCAGCCCCAGCATTTT. The entire variable domain, with the rest obtained from reference TRBV19 and TRBJ1-5, is as follows: DGGITQSPKYLFRKEGQNVTLSCEQNLNHDAMYWYRQDPGQGLRLIYYSQIVNDFQKGDIAEGYSVSREKKESFPLTVTSAQKNPTAFYLCASRDRGVQPQHFGDGTRLSIL.

This clone was seen only once. The chain links TRBV7-2 to TRBJ2-7; D remains ambiguous. With 5 bases removed from V and 4 bases from J, the gap between germline ends came to 12 bases. From germline, CDR1 is SGHTA and CDR2 FQGNSA. This CDR3 contains 13 residues. The CDR3 loop is CASSNPLFYEQYF. CDR3 bases: TGTGCCAGCAGCAATCCCCTCTTTTACGAGCAGTACTTC.

The V call is TRBV29-1, the J call TRBJ1-2, with D tentatively TRBD1 (6 bases). Germline loops: CDR1 SQVTM, CDR2 ANQGSEA. Trimming left V 4 bases short and J 4 bases short, with 10 bases between. The CDR3 contains 12 residues. CDR3 in amino acids: CSVGGGFYGYTF. The CDR3 bases are TGCAGCGTTGGCGGGGGCTTCTATGGCTACACCTTC.

The chain uses TRBV4-2 and TRBJ1-2, with D possibly being TRBD1 (6 bases). The germline V gene encodes CDR1 LGHNA and CDR2 YNFKEQ. V was clipped by 4 bases and J by 6 bases, with 18 bases between them. There are 15 residues in the CDR3. The CDR3 nucleotides are TGTGCCAGCAGCCTGTATATGGACAGAATAAATGGCTACACCTTC. Amino acids: CASSLYMDRINGYTF.

CDR3 residues: CASSTTGQGNQPQHF. In DNA form, the CDR3 reads TGTGCCAGTAGTACAACGGGACAGGGGAATCAGCCCCAGCATTTT. The gene calls are TRBV19 and TRBJ1-5, with 10 bases that match TRBD1. Germline trimming cut 4 bases from V and 4 bases from J; bases unmatched to any gene: 4. The CDR3 runs to 15 residues. Germline V gene data show CDR1 as LNHDA and CDR2 as SQIVND (reference sequence).

This chain links TRBV7-2 with TRBJ2-2; D gene unclear. CDR3 length: 16 amino acids. V lost 3 bases and J 3 bases, leaving 14 bases between the germline ends. CDR1 is SGHTA and CDR2 is FQGNSA in the germline V gene. CDR3 sequence (DNA): TGTGCCAGCAGCTTCTCGAGAAGACTGGACACCGGGGAGCTGTTTTTT. It codes for CASSFSRRLDTGELFF.

This rearrangement joins TRBV29-1 to TRBJ2-1; D gene unclear. This CDR3 comprises 13 residues. Germline V gene lookup returns CDR1 SQVTM and CDR2 ANQGSEA. Trimming cost V 4 bases and J 4 bases, with 11 bases left between them. CDR3 region: CSVARRGYNEQFF. The CDR3 DNA sequence: TGCAGCGTTGCCCGGAGAGGTTACAATGAGCAGTTCTTC.

The chain employs TRBV19 and TRBJ1-2, with a weak D call TRBD1 (6 bases). This CDR3 is built from 13 residues. The germline V and J ends were trimmed by 4 bases and 4 bases, with 10 bases remaining between them. CDR1 LNHDA and CDR2 SQIVND come from the germline V gene (reference sequence). This CDR3 is CASSTTGLYGYTF. For the CDR3, the DNA is TGTGCCAGTAGTACAACAGGGCTCTATGGCTACACCTTC.

This clone came up a few times. This chain joins TRBV6-1 and TRBJ2-1, with 9 bases lining up with TRBD2. Germline V gene sequence: CDR1 MNHNS, CDR2 SASEGT. V dropped 3 bases and J dropped 5; count of bases not matched to a gene: 8. The CDR3 runs 16 residues. The CDR3 region has the DNA TGTGCCAGCAGTGAGTATTTAGCGGGGGACCACAATGAGCAGTTCTTC. Encoded protein: CASSEYLAGDHNEQFF.

The count of this clone is one. The chain employs TRBV28 and TRBJ2-2, with D maybe TRBD1 (5 bases). The CDR3 loop spans 17 amino acids. V was shortened by 4 bases and J by 4 bases, with 19 bases between the two germline ends. From germline, CDR1 is MDHEN and CDR2 SYDVKM. CDR3: CASSSPYYKGITGELFF. The CDR3 nucleotides are TGTGCCAGCAGTTCACCCTACTACAAGGGGATCACCGGGGAGCTGTTTTTT.

The gene calls are TRBV21-1 and TRBJ2-3; TRBD1 reflects the table's D call only, with no check against the DNA. TRBV21-1 is a documented pseudogene. The CDR3 is 18 amino acids. In DNA form, the CDR3 reads TGTGCCAGCAGCAAAGAGGTCCAGGACAGGGCATGGACAGATACGCAGTATTTT. Translated, it gives CASSKEVQDRAWTDTQYF.